Below are 10 T cell receptor beta chains sequenced from a single sample in a study of control samples from healthy donors and cancer patients. Clones were read by immunoSEQ multiplex PCR, and TCRdb kept only the in-frame ones, dropping some. The sample includes 50,000 to 65,000 clones, 85% to 95% of them seen just once. Sequencing input: PBMCs. These receptors all come from a man aged 25-45 years with colorectal cancer.

The CDR3: CASSLGGGIRSYNEQFF. CDR3 in DNA: TGTGCCAGCAGCTTAGGGGGGGGTATAAGGTCCTACAATGAGCAGTTCTTC. The gene calls are TRBV11-2 and TRBJ2-1; TRBD2 matches at 7 bases. Per germline, CDR1 SGHAT and CDR2 FQNNGV. The CDR3 is made up of 17 amino acids. V dropped 1 base and J dropped 1; count of bases not matched to a gene: 7.

V gene TRBV3-1 (or the pseudogene TRBV3-2) combines with J gene TRBJ2-7, with D possibly TRBD2 on 5 matching bases. Trimming took off 3 bases at V and 0 bases at J, with 9 bases between the two ends. CDR3 size: 14 residues. In germline, CDR1 is LGHDT, CDR2 YNNKEL (reference sequence). In DNA form, the CDR3 reads TGTGCCAGCAGCCAGAGGCGGGTCTCCTACGAGCAGTACTTC. It specifies CASSQRRVSYEQYF.

This chain uses TRBV27 with TRBJ2-1; D gene ambiguous. The CDR3 loop spans 15 amino acids. Trimming removed 2 bases at V and 4 bases at J, with 12 bases between. In germline, CDR1 is MNHEY, CDR2 SMNVEV (reference sequence). CDR3 in amino acids: CASSLIWGHYNEQFF. CDR3 nucleotide sequence: TGTGCCAGCAGTTTAATCTGGGGTCATTACAATGAGCAGTTCTTC.

V usage is TRBV7-9 and J usage is TRBJ1-1; unclear D gene. The CDR3 covers 12 residues. V was clipped by 5 bases and J by 1 base, with 5 bases between them. Germline-derived CDR1 and CDR2 are SEHNR and FQNEAQ (reference sequence). The CDR3 region is CASSPQNTEAFF. CDR3 in DNA: TGTGCCAGCAGCCCTCAGAACACTGAAGCTTTCTTT.

This clone was seen only a few times. The chain has TRBV20-1 and TRBJ2-5; the D is unclear. The V gene lost 5 bases and the J gene lost 5 bases, with 6 bases spanning the gap. The germline V gene has CDR1 DFQATT and CDR2 SNEGSKA (reference sequence). CDR3 length: 10 amino acids. The CDR3 protein is CSAVWETQYF. The CDR3 DNA is TGCAGTGCTGTCTGGGAGACCCAGTACTTC.

This clone was observed once. The V call is TRBV4-3, the J call TRBJ1-1; D perhaps matches TRBD1 (6 bases). Trimming removed 1 base at V and 1 base at J, with 16 bases between. This CDR3 is 17 amino acids long. The germline V gene has CDR1 LGHNA and CDR2 YSLEER. The chain's CDR3 is CASSQGNRVGPNTEAFF. The CDR3 bases are TGCGCCAGCAGCCAAGGGAACAGGGTCGGTCCGAACACTGAAGCTTTCTTT.

The rearrangement joins TRBV7-9 to TRBJ2-3, with TRBD1 matching 8 bases. Trimming took 5 bases from V and 0 from J; bases not matched to a gene: 7. CDR3 length: 16 amino acids. Germline V gene sequence: CDR1 SEHNR, CDR2 FQNEAQ (reference sequence). The CDR3 reads CASSLHRGVSTDTQYF. In DNA, the CDR3 is TGTGCCAGCAGCCTTCACAGGGGGGTTAGCACAGATACGCAGTATTTT.

V usage is TRBV13 and J usage is TRBJ2-6; no reliable D call. Trimming cost V 5 bases and J 2 bases, with 10 bases left between them. Germline V lookup: CDR1 PRHDT, CDR2 FYEKMQ (reference sequence). CDR3 length: 15 residues. CDR3 bases: TGTGCCAGCAGCCCAGGAGTTACTGGGGCCAACGTCCTGACTTTC. Protein: CASSPGVTGANVLTF.

The chain links TRBV5-1 to TRBJ2-3; 8 bases agree with TRBD2. J was trimmed by 7 bases and V by 0 bases; bases with no gene match: 4. The CDR3 consists of 14 residues. CDR1 and CDR2 from the germline V gene are SGHRS and YFSETQ. In DNA form, the CDR3 reads TGCGCCAGCAGCTTGGTTGCGGGGGGCAATACGCAGTATTTT. It translates to CASSLVAGGNTQYF.

The genes are TRBV7-8 and TRBJ2-3; unclear D gene. Germline values: CDR1 SGHVS, CDR2 FQNEAQ. This CDR3 has 16 amino acids. Trimming shortened V by 5 bases and J by 1 base, and 16 bases separated the two germline ends. The CDR3 here is CASSPPLRMGTDTQYF. CDR3 nucleotide sequence: TGTGCCAGCAGCCCACCGTTACGGATGGGCACAGATACGCAGTATTTT.